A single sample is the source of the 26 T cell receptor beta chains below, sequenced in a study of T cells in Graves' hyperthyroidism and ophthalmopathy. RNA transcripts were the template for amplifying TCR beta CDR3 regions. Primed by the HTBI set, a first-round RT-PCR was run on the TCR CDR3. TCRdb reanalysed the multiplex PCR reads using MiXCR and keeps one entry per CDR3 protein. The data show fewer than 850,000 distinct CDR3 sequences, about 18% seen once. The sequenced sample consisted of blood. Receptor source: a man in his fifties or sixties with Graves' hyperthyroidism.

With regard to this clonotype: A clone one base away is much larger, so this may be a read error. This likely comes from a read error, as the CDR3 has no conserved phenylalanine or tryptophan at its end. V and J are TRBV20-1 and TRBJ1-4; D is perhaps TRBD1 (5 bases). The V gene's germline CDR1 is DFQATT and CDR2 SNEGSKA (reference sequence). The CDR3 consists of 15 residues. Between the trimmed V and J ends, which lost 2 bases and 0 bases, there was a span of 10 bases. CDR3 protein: CSARQGPATNEKLFV. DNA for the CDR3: TGCAGTGCTAGACAGGGCCCCGCAACTAATGAAAAACTGTTTGTT.

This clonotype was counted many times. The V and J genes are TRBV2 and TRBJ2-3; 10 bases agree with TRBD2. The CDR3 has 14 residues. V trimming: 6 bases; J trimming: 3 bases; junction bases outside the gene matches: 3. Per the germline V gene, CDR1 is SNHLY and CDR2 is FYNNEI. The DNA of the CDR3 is TGTGCCAGCAGGGCTAGCGGGAGTACAGATACGCAGTATTTT. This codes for CASRASGSTDTQYF. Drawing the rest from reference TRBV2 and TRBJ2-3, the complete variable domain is EPEVTQTPSHQVTQMGQEVILRCVPISNHLYFYWYRQILGQKVEFLVSFYNNEISEKSEIFDDQFSVERPDGSNFTLKIRSTKLEDSAMYFCASRASGSTDTQYFGPGTRLTVL.

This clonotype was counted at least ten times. The CDR3 protein is CASSYRGYAGEQYF. CDR3 nucleotide sequence: TGTGCCAGCAGTTACAGGGGTTATGCCGGGGAGCAGTACTTC. V usage is TRBV12-3 or TRBV12-4 and J usage is TRBJ2-7; 7 bases agree with TRBD1. CDR3 length: 14 amino acids. V shed 4 bases, J shed 7 bases, and the junction held 10 bases outside the gene matches.

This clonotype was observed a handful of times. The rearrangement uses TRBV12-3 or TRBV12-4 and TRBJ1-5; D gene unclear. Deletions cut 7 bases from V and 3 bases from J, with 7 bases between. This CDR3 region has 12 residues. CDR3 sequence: CASTAFNQPQHF. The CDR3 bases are TGTGCCAGCACCGCCTTCAATCAGCCCCAGCATTTT.

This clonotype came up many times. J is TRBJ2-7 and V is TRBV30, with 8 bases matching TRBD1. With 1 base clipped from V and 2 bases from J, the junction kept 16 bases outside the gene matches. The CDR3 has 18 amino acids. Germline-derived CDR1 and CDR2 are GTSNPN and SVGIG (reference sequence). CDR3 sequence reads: CAWSAIAPGGVRAYEQYF. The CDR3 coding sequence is TGTGCCTGGAGTGCTATCGCCCCAGGGGGCGTAAGGGCCTACGAGCAGTACTTC.

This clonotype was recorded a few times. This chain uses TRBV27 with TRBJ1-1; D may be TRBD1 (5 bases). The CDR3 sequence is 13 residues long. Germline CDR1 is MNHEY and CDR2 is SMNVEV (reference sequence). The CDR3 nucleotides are TGTGCACTGGGGGAGCGTCTGAACACTGAAGCTTTCTTT. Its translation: CALGERLNTEAFF.

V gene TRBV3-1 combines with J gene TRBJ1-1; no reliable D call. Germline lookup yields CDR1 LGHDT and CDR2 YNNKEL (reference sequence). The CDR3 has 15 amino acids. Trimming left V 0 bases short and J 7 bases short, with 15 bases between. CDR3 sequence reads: CASSQDLARSGEAFF. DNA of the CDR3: TGTGCCAGCAGCCAAGATCTTGCGAGGTCTGGTGAAGCTTTCTTT.

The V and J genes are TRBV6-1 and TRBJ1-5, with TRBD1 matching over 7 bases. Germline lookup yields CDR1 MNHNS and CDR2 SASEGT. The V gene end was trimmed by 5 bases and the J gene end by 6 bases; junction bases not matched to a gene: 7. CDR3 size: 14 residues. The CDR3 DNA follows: TGTGCCAGCAGTAATAGGGGGCTGGGTCAGCCCCAGCATTTT. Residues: CASSNRGLGQPQHF.

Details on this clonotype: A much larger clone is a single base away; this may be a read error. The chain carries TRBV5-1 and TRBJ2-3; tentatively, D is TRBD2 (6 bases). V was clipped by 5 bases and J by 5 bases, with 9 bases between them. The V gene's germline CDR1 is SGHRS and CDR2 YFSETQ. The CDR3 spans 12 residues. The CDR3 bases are TGCGCCAGCAGGCCGGAGGGAGATACGCAGTATTTT. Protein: CASRPEGDTQYF.

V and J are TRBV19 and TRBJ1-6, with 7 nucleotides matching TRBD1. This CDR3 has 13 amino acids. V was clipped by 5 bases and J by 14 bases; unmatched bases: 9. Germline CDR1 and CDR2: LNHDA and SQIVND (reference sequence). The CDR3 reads CASSSPDRPTLHF. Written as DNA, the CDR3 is TGTGCCAGTAGTTCCCCGGACAGGCCCACCCTCCACTTT.

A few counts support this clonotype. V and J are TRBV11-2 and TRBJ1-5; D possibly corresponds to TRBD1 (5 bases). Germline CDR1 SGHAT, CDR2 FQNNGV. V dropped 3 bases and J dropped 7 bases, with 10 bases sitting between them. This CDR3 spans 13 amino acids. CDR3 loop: CASSLGGLQPQHF. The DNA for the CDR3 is TGTGCCAGCAGCTTGGGGGGGTTGCAGCCCCAGCATTTT. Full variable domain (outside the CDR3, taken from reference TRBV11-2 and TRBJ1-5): EAGVAQSPRYKIIEKRQSVAFWCNPISGHATLYWYQQILGQGPKLLIQFQNNGVVDDSQLPKDRFSAERLKGVDSTLKIQPAKLEDSAVYLCASSLGGLQPQHFGDGTRLSIL.

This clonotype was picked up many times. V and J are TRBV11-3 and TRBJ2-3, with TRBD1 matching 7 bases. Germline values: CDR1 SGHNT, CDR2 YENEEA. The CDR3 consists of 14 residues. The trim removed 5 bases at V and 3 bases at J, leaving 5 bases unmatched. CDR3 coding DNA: TGTGCCAGCAGCAGCCACAGGGGTACAGATACGCAGTATTTT. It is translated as CASSSHRGTDTQYF.

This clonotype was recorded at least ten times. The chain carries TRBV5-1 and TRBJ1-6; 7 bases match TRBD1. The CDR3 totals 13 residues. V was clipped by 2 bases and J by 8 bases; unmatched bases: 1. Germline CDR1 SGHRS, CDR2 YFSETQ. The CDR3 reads CASSFTGDSPLHF. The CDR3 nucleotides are TGCGCCAGCAGCTTCACAGGGGATTCACCCCTCCACTTT.

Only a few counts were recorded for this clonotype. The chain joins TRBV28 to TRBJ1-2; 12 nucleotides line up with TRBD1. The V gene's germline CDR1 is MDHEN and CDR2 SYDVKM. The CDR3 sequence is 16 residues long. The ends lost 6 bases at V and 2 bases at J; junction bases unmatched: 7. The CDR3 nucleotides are TGTGCCAGCAGCCCGGGACAGGGGGCGGGAAACTATGGCTACACCTTC. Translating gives CASSPGQGAGNYGYTF.

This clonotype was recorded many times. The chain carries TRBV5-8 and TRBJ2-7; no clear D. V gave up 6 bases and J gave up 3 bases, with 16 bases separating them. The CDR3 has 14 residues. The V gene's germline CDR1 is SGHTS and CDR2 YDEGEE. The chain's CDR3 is CASTPGWANYEQYF. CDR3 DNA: TGTGCCAGCACCCCAGGCTGGGCAAACTACGAGCAGTACTTC.

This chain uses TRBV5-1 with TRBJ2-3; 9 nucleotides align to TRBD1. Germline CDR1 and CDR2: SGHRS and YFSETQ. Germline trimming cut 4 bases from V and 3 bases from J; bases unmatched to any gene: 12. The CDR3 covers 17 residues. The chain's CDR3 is CASSHPGDRAVTDTQYF. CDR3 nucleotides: TGCGCCAGCAGCCACCCCGGGGACAGGGCGGTAACAGATACGCAGTATTTT. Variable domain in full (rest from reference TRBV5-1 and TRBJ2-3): KAGVTQTPRYLIKTRGQQVTLSCSPISGHRSVSWYQQTPGQGLQFLFEYFSETQRNKGNFPGRFSGRQFSNSRSEMNVSTLELGDSALYLCASSHPGDRAVTDTQYFGPGTRLTVL.

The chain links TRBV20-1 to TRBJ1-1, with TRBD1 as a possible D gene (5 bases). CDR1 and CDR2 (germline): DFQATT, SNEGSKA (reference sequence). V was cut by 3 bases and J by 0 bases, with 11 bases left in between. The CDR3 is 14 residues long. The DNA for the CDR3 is TGCAGTGCTAGTATAGACAGCCTGAACACTGAAGCTTTCTTT. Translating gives CSASIDSLNTEAFF.

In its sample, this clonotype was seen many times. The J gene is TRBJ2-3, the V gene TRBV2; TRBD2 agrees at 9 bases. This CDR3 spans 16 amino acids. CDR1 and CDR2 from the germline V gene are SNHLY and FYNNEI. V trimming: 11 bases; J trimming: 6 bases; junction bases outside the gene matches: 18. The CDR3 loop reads CARNGIAGAPHDTQYF. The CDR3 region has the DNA TGTGCCCGCAATGGAATAGCGGGAGCCCCCCACGATACGCAGTATTTT.

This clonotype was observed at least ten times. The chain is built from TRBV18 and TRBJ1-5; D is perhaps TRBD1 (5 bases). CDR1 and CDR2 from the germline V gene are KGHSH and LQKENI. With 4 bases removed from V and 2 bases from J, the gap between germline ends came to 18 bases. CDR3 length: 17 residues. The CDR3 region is CASSRPGLSGGNQPQHF. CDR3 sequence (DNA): TGTGCCAGCTCACGACCGGGACTTTCCGGGGGCAATCAGCCCCAGCATTTT.

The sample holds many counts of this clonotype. The CDR3 DNA reads TGTGCCAGCAGCCCGGGAACTAGTGGCTACACCTTC. Translation: CASSPGTSGYTF. This sequence joins TRBV13 and TRBJ1-2; D not resolved. The CDR3 extends over 12 amino acids. CDR1 is PRHDT and CDR2 is FYEKMQ in the germline V gene (reference sequence). Deletions cut 5 bases from V and 7 bases from J, with 11 bases between.

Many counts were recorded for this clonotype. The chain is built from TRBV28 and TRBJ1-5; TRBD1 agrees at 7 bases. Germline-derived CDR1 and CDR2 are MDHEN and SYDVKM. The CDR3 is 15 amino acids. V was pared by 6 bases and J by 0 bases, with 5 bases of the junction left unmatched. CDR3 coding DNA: TGTGCCAGCAGACAGACAGGGATTAGCAATCAGCCCCAGCATTTT. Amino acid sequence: CASRQTGISNQPQHF.

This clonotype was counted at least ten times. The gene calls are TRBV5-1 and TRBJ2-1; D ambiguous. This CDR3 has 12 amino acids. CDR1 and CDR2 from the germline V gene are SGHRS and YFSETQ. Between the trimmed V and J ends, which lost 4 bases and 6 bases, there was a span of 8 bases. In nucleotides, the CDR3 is TGCGCCAGCAGCGGGCCATCCAATGAGCAGTTCTTC. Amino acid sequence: CASSGPSNEQFF.

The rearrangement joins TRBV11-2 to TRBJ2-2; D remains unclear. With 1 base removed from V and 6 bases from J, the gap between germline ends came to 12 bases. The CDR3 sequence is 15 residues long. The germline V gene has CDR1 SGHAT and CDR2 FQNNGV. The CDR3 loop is CASSLVGGGAGELFF. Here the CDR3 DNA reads TGTGCCAGCAGCTTAGTGGGTGGTGGAGCCGGGGAGCTGTTTTTT.

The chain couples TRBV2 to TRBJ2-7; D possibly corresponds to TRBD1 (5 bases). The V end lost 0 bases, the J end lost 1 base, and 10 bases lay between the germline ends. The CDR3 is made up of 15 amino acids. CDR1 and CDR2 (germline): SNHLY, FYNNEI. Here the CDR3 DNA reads TGTGCCAGCAGTGAAGCAGGGGATCCTTCCTACGAGCAGTACTTC. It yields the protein CASSEAGDPSYEQYF.

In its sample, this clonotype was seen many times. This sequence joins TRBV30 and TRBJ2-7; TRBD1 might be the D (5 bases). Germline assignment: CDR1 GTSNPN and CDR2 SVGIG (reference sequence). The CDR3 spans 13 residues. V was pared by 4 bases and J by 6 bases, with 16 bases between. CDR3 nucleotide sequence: TGTGCCTGGATCCCGGGCAGGGCGTCCGAGCAGTACTTC. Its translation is CAWIPGRASEQYF.

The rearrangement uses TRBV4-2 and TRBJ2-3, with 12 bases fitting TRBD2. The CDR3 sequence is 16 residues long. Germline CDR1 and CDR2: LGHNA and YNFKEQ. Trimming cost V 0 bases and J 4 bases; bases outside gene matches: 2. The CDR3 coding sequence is TGTGCCAGCAGCCAAGACCGGACTAGCGGGGCAGATACGCAGTATTTT. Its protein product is CASSQDRTSGADTQYF.